These T cell receptor beta chains were read from a single sample in a study of response to subunit inactivated influenza vaccine. TCRdb reprocessed the RT-PCR reads with MiXCR, giving one entry per CDR3 protein. The sample records a few hundred thousand distinct CDR3 sequences, 9.5% to 13% being singletons. The specimen was PBMCs from blood, collected more than 35 days after vaccination. These receptors originate from a man aged 50-59 years who received an inactivated influenza vaccine. Each CDR3 is given with its conserved first and last residue. Each record gives: J gene, clone size, V gene, D gene, CDR3 protein, CDR3 DNA. The D gene is left open where the match is weak. A clone size is listed for some rows: how often the clone was seen (once, few, many), or a class if it is expanded.

>TRBJ2-3|many|TRBV5-6|TRBD1
CASSLLFGDREDHTQYF
TGTGCCAGCAGCTTGCTCTTCGGGGACAGGGAGGACCATACGCAGTATTTT
>TRBJ2-1|-|TRBV5-1|TRBD2
CASSLAASGRWNEQFF
TGCGCCAGCAGCTTGGCTGCGAGCGGGAGATGGAATGAGCAGTTCTTC
>TRBJ2-3|-|TRBV4-1|-
CASSQALAIRTDTQYF
TGCGCCAGCAGCCAAGCGCTAGCGATCCGCACAGATACGCAGTATTTT
>TRBJ2-3|-|TRBV6-5|TRBD2
CASSYNQQPGLLVDTQYF
TGTGCCAGCAGTTATAACCAGCAACCGGGACTACTGGTAGATACGCAGTATTTT
>TRBJ1-1|few|TRBV4-1|TRBD1
CASSQEEGAGTEAFF
TGCGCCAGCAGCCAAGAAGAGGGGGCAGGCACTGAAGCTTTCTTT
>TRBJ2-7|few|TRBV20-1|-
CSAPRPFPEAYEQYF
TGCAGTGCCCCTCGACCATTCCCGGAGGCCTACGAGCAGTACTTC
>TRBJ2-4|-|TRBV20-1|TRBD1
CSAPLGQGSKNIQYF
TGCAGTGCTCCACTCGGACAGGGAAGCAAAAACATTCAGTACTTC
>TRBJ2-5|many|TRBV20-1|TRBD1
CSARKTGVQETQYF
TGCAGTGCCCGGAAGACAGGGGTCCAAGAGACCCAGTACTTC
>TRBJ2-1|few|TRBV4-2|TRBD1
CASSQDLTGRYNEQFF
TGTGCCAGCAGCCAAGATTTGACAGGGAGATACAATGAGCAGTTCTTC
>TRBJ2-1|many|TRBV3-1|TRBD2
CASSQGLAGGNEQFF
TGTGCCAGCAGCCAAGGACTAGCGGGAGGAAATGAGCAGTTCTTC
>TRBJ2-2|few|TRBV7-8|-
CASSAFHGRANTGELFF
TGTGCCAGCAGCGCCTTCCACGGGAGAGCGAACACCGGGGAGCTGTTTTTT
>TRBJ2-2|many|TRBV28|-
CASKGVTGELFF
TGTGCCAGCAAGGGCGTTACCGGGGAGCTGTTTTTT
>TRBJ1-4|few|TRBV14|-
CASSRSSNEKLFF
TGTGCCAGCAGCCGGTCTTCTAATGAAAAACTGTTTTTT
>TRBJ2-2|few|TRBV30|-
CAWRPGQFVANTGELFF
TGTGCCTGGAGGCCAGGACAGTTTGTCGCGAACACCGGGGAGCTGTTTTTT
>TRBJ2-2|many|TRBV12-3/TRBV12-4|-
CASSVRGLGISAGELFF
TGTGCCAGCAGTGTCAGGGGACTTGGGATCTCCGCCGGGGAGCTGTTTTTT
>TRBJ1-1|-|TRBV6-5|TRBD1
CASSYPPGTANTEAFF
TGTGCCAGCAGTTACCCCCCCGGGACAGCCAACACTGAAGCTTTCTTT
>TRBJ2-2|few|TRBV4-3|-
CASSLQDWSGELFF
TGCGCCAGCAGCCTTCAAGACTGGTCCGGGGAGCTGTTTTTT
>TRBJ1-1|-|TRBV6-5|-
CASSYSSTGLNTEAFF
TGTGCCAGCAGTTACTCGAGTACAGGCCTGAACACTGAAGCTTTCTTT
>TRBJ2-3|-|TRBV20-1|TRBD1
CSASDRARATDTQYF
TGCAGTGCGTCCGACAGGGCTCGGGCTACAGATACGCAGTATTTT
>TRBJ2-1|-|TRBV6-1|-
CASSGLATSYNEQFF
TGTGCCAGCAGCGGGCTAGCGACGTCCTACAATGAGCAGTTCTTC
>TRBJ2-1|-|TRBV20-1|TRBD2
CSAGGAGGPNEQFF
TGCAGTGCCGGCGGAGCGGGGGGTCCAAATGAGCAGTTCTTC
>TRBJ2-3|many|TRBV4-3|-
CASSQDGRHATHTDTQYF
TGCGCCAGCAGCCAAGACGGGCGCCACGCCACGCACACAGATACGCAGTATTTT
>TRBJ2-1|many|TRBV29-1|TRBD2
CSEGLAGHNEQFF
TGCAGCGAGGGACTAGCGGGACACAATGAGCAGTTCTTC
>TRBJ2-5|-|TRBV7-8|-
CASSSAPREQETQYF
TGTGCCAGCAGCTCGGCGCCGCGGGAACAAGAGACCCAGTACTTC
>TRBJ2-1|-|TRBV7-3|-
CASSFRQGGQGYNEQFF
TGTGCCAGCAGCTTTCGCCAAGGGGGGCAGGGTTACAATGAGCAGTTCTTC
>TRBJ2-1|-|TRBV12-5|-
CASGLARNNEQFF
TGTGCTAGTGGTTTGGCCCGTAACAATGAGCAGTTCTTC
>TRBJ2-7|few|TRBV20-1|-
CSAGIRGEQYF
TGCAGTGCCGGTATCCGGGGAGAGCAGTACTTC
>TRBJ2-5|few|TRBV20-1|-
CSAKEGQQETQYF
TGCAGTGCCAAAGAGGGTCAGCAAGAGACCCAGTACTTC
>TRBJ2-1|-|TRBV30|-
CAGAELVSSYNEQFF
TGTGCCGGAGCCGAATTAGTGTCTTCCTACAATGAGCAGTTCTTC
>TRBJ2-7|few|TRBV5-6|-
CASSLEGRFSYEQYF
TGTGCCAGCAGCTTGGAGGGACGGTTCTCCTACGAGCAGTACTTC
>TRBJ2-5|few|TRBV7-2|-
CASSLVRSYQETQYF
TGTGCCAGCAGCTTAGTACGGTCGTACCAAGAGACCCAGTACTTC
>TRBJ2-7|-|TRBV29-1|TRBD1
CSTRTGANEQYF
TGCAGCACCCGGACAGGGGCCAACGAGCAGTACTTC
>TRBJ2-2|few|TRBV15|TRBD1
CATSRAADRTGGELFF
TGTGCCACCAGCAGAGCCGCGGACAGGACGGGTGGGGAGCTGTTTTTT
>TRBJ1-2|-|TRBV7-2|-
CASSREVVRRPDF
TGTGCCAGCAGCCGGGAGGTGGTCAGACGCCCGGACTTC
>TRBJ2-1|many|TRBV25-1|-
CASHGMGPNNEQFF
TGTGCCAGCCACGGGATGGGGCCTAACAATGAGCAGTTCTTC
>TRBJ2-3|few|TRBV12-3/TRBV12-4|TRBD1
CASIKDRESTDTQYF
TGTGCCAGCATTAAGGACAGGGAATCCACAGATACGCAGTATTTT
>TRBJ2-7|few|TRBV6-1|-
CASSDFIYEQYF
TGTGCCAGCAGTGACTTTATCTACGAGCAGTACTTC
>TRBJ1-5|many|TRBV7-2|-
CASSRGRNQPQHF
TGTGCCAGCAGTAGGGGTCGCAATCAGCCCCAGCATTTT
>TRBJ2-7|-|TRBV7-2|-
CASALQNYEQYF
TGTGCCAGCGCCTTACAGAACTACGAGCAGTACTTC
>TRBJ1-5|few|TRBV5-5|TRBD1
CASSVDRGNQPQHF
TGTGCCAGCAGCGTTGACAGGGGCAATCAGCCCCAGCATTTT
>TRBJ2-1|few|TRBV5-5|-
CASSRGGENEQFF
TGTGCCAGCAGCCGAGGAGGGGAAAATGAGCAGTTCTTC
>TRBJ2-7|few|TRBV5-1|TRBD1
CASSLHRDSHSYEQYF
TGCGCCAGCAGCTTGCATCGGGACAGCCACTCCTACGAGCAGTACTTC